The present T cell receptor (beta chain) was sequenced within a study of PD-1 blockade in classical Hodgkin lymphoma. Study-level results: Later analyses included only patients treated at least 1 year post-ASCT. TCR diversity at baseline was reported to be reduced in newly diagnosed patients relative to healthy donors.

This clone was detected only a few times. Antigen unknown. Germline assignment: CDR1 LNHDA and CDR2 SQIVND (reference sequence). The CDR3 is 15 residues long. V was pared by 3 bases and J by 1 base, with 9 bases between. Relapse was seen in all patients after autologous stem cell transplantation, and brentuximab vedotin exposure was variable. Patients' outcomes at their best amounted to complete response, partial response or progressive disease. The table came from immunoSEQ multiplex PCR; TCRdb's copy has only in-frame clones and leaves some out. The data show 26,000 or so clones, approximately 67% seen once.

The receptor was derived from a human donor with classical Hodgkin lymphoma. The rearrangement uses TRBV19 and TRBJ2-2; D possibly corresponds to TRBD1 (6 bases). Source: peripheral blood mononuclear cells (PBMCs), taken before the second cycle of nivolumab. The DNA of the CDR3 is TGTGCCAGTAGTATCTACAGGGAGAACACCGGGGAGCTGTTTTTT. This gives the protein CASSIYRENTGELFF.